Each of the 2 T cell receptor beta chains below was sequenced from the same sample in a study of blood T cell repertoires in COVID-19. Sequenced by immunoSEQ multiplex PCR; TCRdb stores in-frame clones only, minus some. The sample carries roughly 330,000 clones, over 75% recorded once. The sequencing input was PBMCs or T cells enriched from blood (not recorded which). The receptors stem from a woman aged 25 to 45 who had recovered from COVID-19.

V and J are TRBV3-1 (or the pseudogene TRBV3-2) and TRBJ2-3, with a tentative D call TRBD1 (5 bases). CDR1 and CDR2 from the germline V gene are LGHDT and YNNKEL (reference sequence). This CDR3 is built from 17 residues. Trimming took off 4 bases at V and 0 bases at J, with 17 bases between the two ends. CDR3 residues: CASSLQGFSLSTDTQYF. CDR3 nucleotides: TGTGCCAGCAGCCTCCAGGGTTTCTCCCTGAGCACAGATACGCAGTATTTT.

This clone has a handful of counts. Written as DNA, the CDR3 is TGTGCCAGCTCACCCTCCGGGGGGGCCGGGAACGAGCAGTACTTC. Encoded protein: CASSPSGGAGNEQYF. The V call is TRBV18, the J call TRBJ2-7, with 8 bases lining up with TRBD2. CDR3 size: 15 residues. V was clipped by 3 bases and J by 5 bases; unmatched bases: 9. Germline CDR1 reads KGHSH; CDR2 reads LQKENI. Full variable domain (outside the CDR3, taken from reference TRBV18 and TRBJ2-7): NAGVMQNPRHLVRRRGQEARLRCSPMKGHSHVYWYRQLPEEGLKFMVYLQKENIIDESGMPKERFSAEFPKEGPSILRIQQVVRGDSAAYFCASSPSGGAGNEQYFGPGTRLTVT.